The 18 T cell receptor beta chains in this list originate from one sample, sequenced in a study of blood T cell repertoires in COVID-19. Clones were sequenced by immunoSEQ multiplex PCR, and TCRdb holds only the in-frame ones, with some missing. The profile shows about 190,000 clones, roughly 84% of them singletons. The sequenced sample consisted of PBMCs or T cells enriched from blood (not recorded which). The receptors shown here come from a woman between 25 and 40 years old who had recovered from COVID-19.

This chain connects TRBV24-1 to TRBJ1-5; D might be TRBD1 (6 bases). The CDR3 contains 14 residues. Deletions cut 4 bases from V and 5 bases from J, with 11 bases between. Germline CDR1 and CDR2: KGHDR and SFDVKD. The chain's CDR3 is CATSEGAGDQPQHF. The CDR3, as DNA: TGTGCCACCAGTGAGGGGGCTGGTGATCAGCCCCAGCATTTT.

The chain joins TRBV25-1 to TRBJ1-1; D not certain. V gave up 0 bases and J gave up 6 bases, with 14 bases separating them. The CDR3 extends over 15 amino acids. In germline, CDR1 is MGHDK, CDR2 SYGVNS. CDR3 coding DNA: TGTGCCAGCAGTGAATACGGAAGAGAGGCTGCTGAAGCTTTCTTT. Protein product: CASSEYGREAAEAFF.

The genes are TRBV19 and TRBJ1-2; D perhaps matches TRBD1 (6 bases). The germline V and J ends were trimmed by 8 bases and 3 bases, with 31 bases remaining between them. The CDR3 has 19 amino acids. From germline, CDR1 is LNHDA and CDR2 SQIVND (reference sequence). CDR3 in amino acids: CASDPLGQGSASTYYGYTF. In DNA, the CDR3 is TGTGCCAGTGATCCTTTGGGACAAGGGTCGGCTTCAACCTACTATGGCTACACCTTC.

J is TRBJ2-7 and V is TRBV7-8; D may be TRBD1 (7 bases). The V end was cut by 1 base, the J end by 6 bases, with 16 bases between. Germline CDR1 and CDR2: SGHVS and FQNEAQ. The CDR3 is 15 amino acids. CDR3 protein: CASSLDAGQPGEQYF. The DNA of the CDR3 is TGTGCCAGCAGCTTAGACGCGGGACAGCCGGGCGAGCAGTACTTC. The full variable domain, its missing parts supplied by reference TRBV7-8 and TRBJ2-7, is GAGVSQSPRYKVAKRGQDVALRCDPISGHVSLFWYQQALGQGPEFLTYFQNEAQLDKSGLPSDRFFAERPEGSVSTLKIQRTQQEDSAVYLCASSLDAGQPGEQYFGPGTRLTVT.

The chain joins TRBV14 to TRBJ2-1; 7 bases align to TRBD2. Germline CDR1 SGHDN, CDR2 FVKESK. V dropped 2 bases and J dropped 4; count of bases not matched to a gene: 11. The CDR3 is made up of 17 amino acids. CDR3 amino acids: CASSQSTGLVTYNEQFF. As DNA, the CDR3 is TGTGCCAGCAGCCAATCGACCGGACTAGTCACTTACAATGAGCAGTTCTTC.

The chain links TRBV19 to TRBJ1-2, with TRBD1 matching over 7 bases. The CDR3 has 15 amino acids. The germline V gene has CDR1 LNHDA and CDR2 SQIVND (reference sequence). V lost 6 bases and J lost 1; bases outside the gene matches: 8. CDR3 residues: CASRSGTAVNYGYTF. The CDR3 coding sequence is TGTGCCAGTAGGTCCGGGACAGCGGTTAACTATGGCTACACCTTC.

This clone was seen only a few times. The CDR3 loop is CASSQSQNQPQHF. CDR3 DNA sequence: TGTGCCAGCAGCCAGAGTCAAAATCAGCCCCAGCATTTT. The chain joins TRBV3-1 (or the pseudogene TRBV3-2) to TRBJ1-5, with D hard to call. V was trimmed by 3 bases and J by 4 bases, leaving 7 bases between them. Germline values: CDR1 LGHDT, CDR2 YNNKEL (reference sequence). This CDR3 spans 13 amino acids.

In its sample, this clone was seen a few times. The J gene is TRBJ1-1, the V gene TRBV7-2; D is undetermined. Germline CDR1 is SGHTA and CDR2 is FQGNSA. This CDR3 has 14 residues. Trimming removed 5 bases from V and 5 bases from J, with 15 bases in between. CDR3 residues: CASSPGVSGTEAFF. Written as DNA, the CDR3 is TGTGCCAGCAGCCCCGGGGTGAGTGGGACTGAAGCTTTCTTT. The whole variable domain, remainder taken from reference TRBV7-2 and TRBJ1-1, is GAGVSQSPSNKVTEKGKDVELRCDPISGHTALYWYRQSLGQGLEFLIYFQGNSAPDKSGLPSDRFSAERTGGSVSTLTIQRTQQEDSAVYLCASSPGVSGTEAFFGQGTRLTVV.

The table lists this clone with a count of one. This chain uses TRBV27 with TRBJ1-2; no reliable D call. The CDR3 covers 13 residues. The V end lost 5 bases, the J end lost 4 bases, and 11 bases lay between the germline ends. The germline CDR1 and CDR2 sequences are MNHEY and SMNVEV (reference sequence). CDR3 loop: CASSPRQAYGYTF. CDR3 in DNA: TGTGCCAGCAGTCCCAGGCAGGCCTATGGCTACACCTTC.

CDR3 DNA sequence: TGTGCCAGCAGCCCCCGGCTAGCGGGGAACACCGGGGAGCTGTTTTTT. As protein: CASSPRLAGNTGELFF. The V call is TRBV9, the J call TRBJ2-2; TRBD2 matches at 8 bases. Germline CDR1 and CDR2: SGDLS and YYNGEE. V was pared by 4 bases and J by 1 base, with 6 bases of the junction left unmatched. CDR3 length equals 16 residues.

This clone was counted at least ten times. The V call is TRBV5-1, the J call TRBJ2-2, with 7 nucleotides matching TRBD1. This CDR3 has 15 amino acids. Trimming took 4 bases from V and 5 from J; bases not matched to a gene: 8. Germline CDR1 SGHRS, CDR2 YFSETQ. The CDR3 is CASSNDRVRTGELFF. DNA for the CDR3: TGCGCCAGCAGCAACGACAGGGTTAGAACCGGGGAGCTGTTTTTT.

V and J are TRBV18 and TRBJ1-2; D possibly corresponds to TRBD1 (6 bases). Germline assignment: CDR1 KGHSH and CDR2 LQKENI. The CDR3 length is 16 residues. Trimming shortened V by 3 bases and J by 8 bases, and 22 bases separated the two germline ends. CDR3 residues: CASSPVEGGTENGYTF. The DNA of the CDR3 is TGTGCCAGCTCACCTGTTGAAGGGGGTACTGAGAACGGCTACACCTTC. Combining the CDR3 with reference TRBV18 and TRBJ1-2 gives the whole variable domain NAGVMQNPRHLVRRRGQEARLRCSPMKGHSHVYWYRQLPEEGLKFMVYLQKENIIDESGMPKERFSAEFPKEGPSILRIQQVVRGDSAAYFCASSPVEGGTENGYTFGSGTRLTVV.

This rearrangement joins TRBV25-1 to TRBJ1-2; unclear D gene. Trimming left V 6 bases short and J 13 bases short, with 21 bases between. The CDR3 loop spans 13 amino acids. The germline gives CDR1 MGHDK, CDR2 SYGVNS. For the CDR3, the DNA is TGTGCCAGCAGCCACCCCCCCGGGGATGAGGGCACCTTC. It yields the protein CASSHPPGDEGTF.

V usage is TRBV19 and J usage is TRBJ2-2, with D perhaps TRBD2 (5 bases). This CDR3 is 16 amino acids long. V lost 3 bases to trimming and J lost 0 bases, with 11 bases between them. From germline, CDR1 is LNHDA and CDR2 SQIVND (reference sequence). CDR3 amino acids: CASSIPSGSNTGELFF. The DNA for the CDR3 is TGTGCCAGTAGTATTCCCAGCGGATCGAACACCGGGGAGCTGTTTTTT. The full variable domain, in which reference TRBV19 and TRBJ2-2 provide the parts outside the CDR3, is DGGITQSPKYLFRKEGQNVTLSCEQNLNHDAMYWYRQDPGQGLRLIYYSQIVNDFQKGDIAEGYSVSREKKESFPLTVTSAQKNPTAFYLCASSIPSGSNTGELFFGEGSRLTVL.

This chain links TRBV27 with TRBJ1-3; D is uncertain. V lost 5 bases and J 0 bases, leaving 8 bases between the germline ends. The CDR3 covers 14 residues. Germline values: CDR1 MNHEY, CDR2 SMNVEV (reference sequence). CDR3: CASSLTYSGNTIYF. The CDR3 DNA reads as TGTGCCAGCAGTCTAACTTACTCTGGAAACACCATATATTTT.

The J gene is TRBJ2-2, the V gene TRBV11-3; 12 nucleotides match TRBD2. This CDR3 comprises 16 residues. Germline V lookup: CDR1 SGHNT, CDR2 YENEEA. V trimming: 2 bases; J trimming: 6 bases; junction bases outside the gene matches: 4. CDR3 in amino acids: CASSLRGLAGPGELFF. The CDR3 DNA is TGTGCCAGCAGCTTACGGGGACTAGCGGGCCCCGGGGAGCTGTTTTTT.

The J gene is TRBJ1-2, the V gene TRBV4-1, with TRBD1 matching over 7 bases. The ends lost 0 bases at V and 4 bases at J; junction bases unmatched: 8. CDR3 length equals 16 residues. CDR1 MGHRA and CDR2 YSYEKL come from the germline V gene. The CDR3: CASSQERVGGAYGYTF. The CDR3 coding sequence is TGCGCCAGCAGCCAAGAGAGGGTAGGGGGCGCCTATGGCTACACCTTC.

This chain joins TRBV4-1 and TRBJ2-3; 7 positions agree with TRBD1. J gave up 5 bases and V 4 bases, and 6 bases lay outside the gene matches. CDR3 length: 14 amino acids. Per germline, CDR1 MGHRA and CDR2 YSYEKL. CDR3 protein: CASSPWTGVDTQYF. Written as DNA, the CDR3 is TGCGCCAGCAGCCCCTGGACAGGTGTAGATACGCAGTATTTT.